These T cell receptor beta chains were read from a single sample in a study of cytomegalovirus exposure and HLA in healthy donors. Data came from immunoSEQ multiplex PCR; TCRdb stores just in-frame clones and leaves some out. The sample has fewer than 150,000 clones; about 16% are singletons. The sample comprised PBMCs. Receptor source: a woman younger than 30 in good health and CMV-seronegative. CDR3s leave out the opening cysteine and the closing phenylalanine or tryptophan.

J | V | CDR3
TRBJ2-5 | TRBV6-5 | AGSAIGPQETQY
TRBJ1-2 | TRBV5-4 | ASRTDRGHGYT
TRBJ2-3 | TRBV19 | ASSIAQYPRNTDTQY
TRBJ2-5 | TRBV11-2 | ASSSAGRTEETQY
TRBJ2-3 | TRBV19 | ASSTYRLAGRTDTQY
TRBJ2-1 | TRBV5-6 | ASTQVLTSEDEQF
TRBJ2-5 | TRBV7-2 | ASSSTGTRELQETQY
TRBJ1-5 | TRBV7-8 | ASSLAPRGNQPQH
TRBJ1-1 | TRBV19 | ASRTGQGNTEAF
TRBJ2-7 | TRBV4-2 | ASSQDRSRGEQY
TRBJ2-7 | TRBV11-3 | ASSLGGDGSYEQY
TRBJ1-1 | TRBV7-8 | ASSDRGRANTEAF
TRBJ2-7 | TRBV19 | ASSLDREDREQY
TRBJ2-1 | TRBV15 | ATSRLASNEQF